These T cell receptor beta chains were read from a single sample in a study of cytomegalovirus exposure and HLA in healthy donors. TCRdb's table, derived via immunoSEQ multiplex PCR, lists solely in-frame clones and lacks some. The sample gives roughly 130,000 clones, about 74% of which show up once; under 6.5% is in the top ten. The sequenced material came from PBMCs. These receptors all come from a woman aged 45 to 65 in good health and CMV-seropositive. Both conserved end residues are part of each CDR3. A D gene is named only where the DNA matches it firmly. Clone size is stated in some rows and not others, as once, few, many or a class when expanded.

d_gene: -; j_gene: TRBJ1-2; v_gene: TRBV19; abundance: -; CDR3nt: TGTGCCAGTAGTATAGGGAGTTCTTATGGCTACACCTTC; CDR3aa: CASSIGSSYGYTF
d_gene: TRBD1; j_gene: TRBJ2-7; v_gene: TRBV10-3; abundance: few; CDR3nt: TGTGCCACCAGACCGGGACAGACCGTACGAGGTCCGTACTTC; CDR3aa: CATRPGQTVRGPYF
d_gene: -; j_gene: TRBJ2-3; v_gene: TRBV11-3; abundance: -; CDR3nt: TGTGCCAGCAGCTTAAGACTTGATACGCAGTATTTT; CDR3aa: CASSLRLDTQYF
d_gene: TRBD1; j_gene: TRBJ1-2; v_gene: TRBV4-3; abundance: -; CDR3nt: TGCGCCAGCAGCCAAGATGGGGGGACAGGGGATGGCTACACCTTC; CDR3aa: CASSQDGGTGDGYTF
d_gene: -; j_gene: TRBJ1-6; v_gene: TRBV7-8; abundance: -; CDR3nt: TGTGCCAGCAGCGTTGGGGCCCAGGGTCTAGGTTCACCCCTCCACTTT; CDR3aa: CASSVGAQGLGSPLHF
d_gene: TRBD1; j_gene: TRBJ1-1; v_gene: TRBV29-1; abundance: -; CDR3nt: TGCAGCACCGCCGGGACAGGGTGGGGTGAAGCTTTCTTT; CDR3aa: CSTAGTGWGEAFF
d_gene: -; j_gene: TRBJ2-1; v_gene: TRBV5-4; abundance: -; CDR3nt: TGTGCCGCCTTCGACAGAGCGTCCTACAATGAGCAGTTCTTC; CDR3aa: CAAFDRASYNEQFF
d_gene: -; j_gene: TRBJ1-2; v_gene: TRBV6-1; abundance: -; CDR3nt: TGTGCCAGCAGGCAGGCTGGGGGCTACACCTTC; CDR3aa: CASRQAGGYTF
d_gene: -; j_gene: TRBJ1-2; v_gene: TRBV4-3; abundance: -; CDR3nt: TGCGCCAGCAGCCAAGCCCGAACATCCGGCTACACCTTC; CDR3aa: CASSQARTSGYTF
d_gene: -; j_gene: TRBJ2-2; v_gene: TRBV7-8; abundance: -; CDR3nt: TGTGCCAGCAGCTTCCGGGCCGGGGAGCTGTTTTTT; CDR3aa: CASSFRAGELFF
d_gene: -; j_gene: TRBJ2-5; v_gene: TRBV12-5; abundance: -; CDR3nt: TGTGCTAGTGGTTCCCGGGGAGCGGCAGAGACCCAGTACTTC; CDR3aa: CASGSRGAAETQYF
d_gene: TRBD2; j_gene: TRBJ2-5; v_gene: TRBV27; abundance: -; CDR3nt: TGTGCCAGCGGACTAGCGGGGGGGCTTCAAGAGACCCAGTACTTC; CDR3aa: CASGLAGGLQETQYF
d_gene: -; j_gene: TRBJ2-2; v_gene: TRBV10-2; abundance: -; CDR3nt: TGCGCCAGCCTACTCTCCCGGGACACCGGGGAGCTGTTTTTT; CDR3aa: CASLLSRDTGELFF
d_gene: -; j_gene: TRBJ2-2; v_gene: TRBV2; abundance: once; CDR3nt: TGTGCCACCGAGGGTAGCGGGAACACCGGGGAGCTGTTTTTT; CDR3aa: CATEGSGNTGELFF
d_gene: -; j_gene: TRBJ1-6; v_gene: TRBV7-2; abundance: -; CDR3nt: TGTGCCAGCAGCTTCGCAGGGGATAATTCACCCCTCCACTTT; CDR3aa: CASSFAGDNSPLHF
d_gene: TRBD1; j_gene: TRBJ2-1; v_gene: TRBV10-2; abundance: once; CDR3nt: TGCGCCAGCTGTCAACAGGGGGCCGGGCAGTTCTTC; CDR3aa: CASCQQGAGQFF
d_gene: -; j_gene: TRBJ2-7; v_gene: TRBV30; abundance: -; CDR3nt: TGTGCCTGGAGTGTAAAAGGCGGGGCGATCTACGAGCAGTACTTC; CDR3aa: CAWSVKGGAIYEQYF
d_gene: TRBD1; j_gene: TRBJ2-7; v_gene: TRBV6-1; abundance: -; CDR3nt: TGTGCCAGCAGCCGGGACAGGGCCTGCGAGCAGTACTTC; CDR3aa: CASSRDRACEQYF